The rows below give T cell receptor beta chains drawn from one sample of a study of vaccination and CD4 T cells after COVID-19. Their specific antigens are unknown. TCRdb ran MiXCR on the PCR reads and lists one entry per CDR3 protein. The sample has some 11,000 distinct CDR3 sequences; 25% to 35% are singletons. The sample here was CD4+ T cells from blood, cultured in vitro, taken after SARS-CoV-2 vaccination. These receptors were obtained from a human donor who had recovered from COVID-19. CDR3s include the opening cysteine and the closing phenylalanine or tryptophan. The D gene is left open where the match is weak. The listing skips clone size in some rows; elsewhere it reads once, few, many or a size class.

TRBJ2-1	NA	TRBD1	TRBV20-1	CSATGTGAYNEQFF	TGCAGTGCCACCGGGACAGGGGCCTACAATGAGCAGTTCTTC
TRBJ2-7	few	NA	TRBV11-2	CASSLGGLYEQYF	TGTGCCAGCAGCTTGGGGGGGCTCTACGAGCAGTACTTC
TRBJ2-1	NA	NA	TRBV9	CASSRTIYRSSYNEQFF	TGTGCCAGCAGCCGTACCATCTACCGGAGCTCCTACAATGAGCAGTTCTTC
TRBJ2-7	few	TRBD2	TRBV7-2	CASSFSTSAYEQYF	TGTGCCAGCAGCTTCTCGACTAGCGCTTACGAGCAGTACTTC
TRBJ1-2	few	NA	TRBV27	CASSLWQGRTEGYTF	TGTGCCAGCAGTTTATGGCAGGGGCGGACCGAAGGCTACACCTTC
TRBJ2-1	large	TRBD2	TRBV7-9	CASSPRGRGRRNEQFF	TGTGCCAGCAGCCCCCGGGGCCGCGGGAGGCGGAATGAGCAGTTCTTC
TRBJ1-2	few	NA	TRBV6-5	CASSYSLGEGGGYTF	TGTGCCAGCAGTTACTCTCTGGGGGAGGGCGGTGGCTACACCTTC
TRBJ2-3	NA	TRBD1	TRBV7-7	CASSRTGASTDTQYF	TGTGCCAGCAGCAGGACAGGAGCTAGCACAGATACGCAGTATTTT
TRBJ2-1	NA	TRBD2	TRBV7-9	CASSLLAGPKGEQFF	TGTGCCAGCAGCTTGTTAGCGGGTCCTAAGGGTGAGCAGTTCTTC
TRBJ1-1	few	NA	TRBV20-1	CSALVGTEAFF	TGCAGTGCTCTGGTTGGCACTGAAGCTTTCTTT
TRBJ1-1	few	NA	TRBV7-9	CASKKRGGNTEAFF	TGTGCCAGCAAAAAACGGGGGGGTAACACTGAAGCTTTCTTT
TRBJ1-2	NA	NA	TRBV7-2	CASSLKGDHYGYTF	TGTGCCAGCAGCTTAAAAGGGGACCATTATGGCTACACCTTC
TRBJ2-7	NA	NA	TRBV7-9	CATLPPRANTYEQYF	TGTGCCACCTTACCTCCCCGGGCCAACACCTACGAGCAGTACTTC
TRBJ1-5	few	NA	TRBV6-5	CASSYSTGIQPQHF	TGTGCCAGCAGTTACTCGACCGGGATTCAGCCCCAGCATTTT
TRBJ1-1	NA	NA	TRBV28	CASSLSRSAFF	TGTGCCAGCAGTTTAAGCAGGTCCGCTTTCTTT
TRBJ2-1	few	TRBD2	TRBV11-2	CASSLRSGRWDANEQFF	TGTGCCAGCAGCTTAAGGAGCGGGAGGTGGGATGCGAATGAGCAGTTCTTC
TRBJ2-1	few	TRBD2	TRBV6-5	CASSYRREDHNEQFF	TGTGCCAGCAGTTACCGGCGGGAGGACCACAATGAGCAGTTCTTC
TRBJ2-3	NA	TRBD2	TRBV19	CASSLAGGTDTQYF	TGTGCCAGTAGTCTAGCGGGAGGCACAGATACGCAGTATTTT
TRBJ1-1	few	NA	TRBV6-5	CASSSNLKGAAEAFF	TGTGCCAGCAGTTCGAACCTTAAAGGGGCGGCTGAAGCTTTCTTT
TRBJ1-1	NA	TRBD1	TRBV18	CASSPWGTGRTEAFF	TGTGCCAGCTCACCGTGGGGGACAGGACGCACTGAAGCTTTCTTT
TRBJ1-4	NA	TRBD1	TRBV15	CATANRGQLGTNEKLFF	TGTGCCACCGCAAACAGGGGGCAGTTGGGAACTAATGAAAAACTGTTTTTT
TRBJ1-5	few	NA	TRBV24-1	CATSGGSKGSNQPQHF	TGTGCCACCAGTGGGGGCTCAAAGGGGAGCAATCAGCCCCAGCATTTT
TRBJ2-5	NA	TRBD1	TRBV27	CASRGLDREETQYF	TGTGCCAGCAGGGGGCTGGACAGGGAAGAGACCCAGTACTTC
TRBJ2-5	NA	TRBD1	TRBV7-7	CASSSDRAETQYF	TGTGCTAGCAGCTCGGACAGGGCGGAGACCCAGTACTTC
TRBJ2-7	few	NA	TRBV28	CASSSPSARSSYEQYF	TGTGCCAGCAGTTCCCCTAGCGCCAGAAGCTCCTACGAGCAGTACTTC
TRBJ2-3	NA	NA	TRBV25-1	CASSEWGASRADTQYF	TGTGCCAGCAGTGAATGGGGGGCATCCAGGGCAGATACGCAGTATTTT
TRBJ1-2	NA	NA	TRBV28	CASRPTGLQGYTF	TGTGCCAGCAGACCGACAGGTCTTCAGGGCTACACCTTC
TRBJ1-6	NA	NA	TRBV28	CASSYTSDSPLHF	TGTGCCAGCAGTTATACATCCGATTCACCCCTCCACTTT
TRBJ1-2	NA	TRBD1	TRBV11-2	CASSPLTGGNNYGYTF	TGTGCCAGCAGCCCACTAACAGGGGGCAATAACTATGGCTACACCTTC
TRBJ1-5	NA	NA	TRBV2	CASRTGYSNQPQHF	TGTGCCAGCAGGACAGGCTATAGCAATCAGCCCCAGCATTTT
TRBJ2-7	NA	NA	TRBV20-1	CSAPSVEGRSSYEQYF	TGCAGTGCTCCCTCGGTGGAGGGGCGAAGCTCCTACGAGCAGTACTTC
TRBJ2-3	few	TRBD1	TRBV6-2/TRBV6-3	CASSYGFGTGGQYF	TGTGCCAGCAGTTATGGCTTTGGGACAGGGGGCCAGTATTTT
TRBJ2-7	once	TRBD1	TRBV5-8	CASSPGQGAPSEQYF	TGTGCCAGCAGCCCCGGACAGGGGGCTCCTAGCGAGCAGTACTTC
TRBJ1-3	NA	NA	TRBV20-1	CSARDKSSGNTIYF	TGCAGTGCTAGGGACAAAAGCTCTGGAAACACCATATATTTT
TRBJ1-1	NA	NA	TRBV27	CASSRRWNTEAFF	TGTGCCAGCAGTCGCAGGTGGAACACTGAAGCTTTCTTT
TRBJ2-5	few	NA	TRBV7-9	CASSLAQAKTQYF	TGTGCCAGCAGCTTAGCCCAGGCAAAGACCCAGTACTTC
TRBJ2-3	NA	NA	TRBV6-2/TRBV6-3	CASSYTGGQDTQYF	TGTGCCAGCAGTTACACCGGGGGGCAGGATACGCAGTATTTT
TRBJ1-2	few	NA	TRBV12-3/TRBV12-4	CASRGQGYGTYGYTF	TGTGCCAGCAGGGGCCAGGGATATGGGACCTATGGCTACACCTTC
TRBJ1-2	NA	TRBD1	TRBV7-2	CASSSQQGNYGYTF	TGTGCCAGCAGCTCCCAACAGGGGAACTATGGCTACACCTTC
TRBJ2-3	NA	NA	TRBV6-1	CASGRTTDTQYF	TGTGCCAGCGGAAGGACGACGGATACGCAGTATTTT
TRBJ2-7	NA	TRBD2	TRBV28	CASSATSGIWTYEQYF	TGTGCCAGCAGTGCGACTAGCGGGATATGGACCTACGAGCAGTACTTC
TRBJ2-5	few	NA	TRBV6-1	CASGWGRRGVQYF	TGTGCCAGCGGGTGGGGGCGACGGGGAGTCCAGTACTTC
TRBJ2-2	NA	NA	TRBV4-1	CASSQDLGSGGTGELFF	TGCGCCAGCAGCCAAGATTTGGGGTCAGGGGGGACCGGGGAGCTGTTTTTT
TRBJ2-5	NA	TRBD2	TRBV6-5	CASSFLAGGNGETQYF	TGTGCCAGCAGTTTCTTAGCGGGAGGGAATGGTGAGACCCAGTACTTC
TRBJ1-1	NA	TRBD1	TRBV20-1	CSATLQGSNTEAFF	TGCAGTGCTACCCTACAGGGGTCGAACACTGAAGCTTTCTTT
TRBJ1-2	NA	TRBD1	TRBV10-3	CAIIGGETGPVEGYTF	TGTGCCATCATTGGTGGAGAGACAGGGCCCGTAGAAGGCTACACCTTC
TRBJ2-1	NA	TRBD1	TRBV7-2	CASVRGPLSYNEQFF	TGTGCCAGCGTGAGGGGGCCCTTATCCTACAATGAGCAGTTCTTC
TRBJ2-1	once	TRBD2	TRBV19	CASLPGTSGLNEQFF	TGTGCCAGTCTCCCGGGGACTAGCGGACTCAATGAGCAGTTCTTC
TRBJ2-1	NA	TRBD2	TRBV6-1	CASRGTSGSYQFF	TGTGCCAGCAGGGGGACTAGCGGGAGTTACCAGTTCTTC